Listed below are T cell receptor beta chains from one sample, sequenced in a study of metastatic and nonmetastatic thyroid tumors. Via MiXCR, TCRdb re-called the PCR reads. The table records under 55,000 clones, approximately 15% of them present only once. The sample taken for sequencing was blood. The receptor source for this set is a female donor with papillary thyroid cancer or a benign thyroid nodule (not recorded which). Some clones in this sample may be carry-over from other donors' samples. Each CDR3 is given with its conserved first and last residue. The order of the fields is J gene, clone size, D gene, V gene, CDR3 DNA, CDR3 protein. The D gene is left open where the match is weak. The size of a clone is reported for some rows only, either as once, few or many, or as a class for expanded clones.

j_gene: TRBJ1-1
abundance: many
d_gene: NA
v_gene: TRBV18
CDR3nt: TGTGCCAGCTCACCAGGGGGCAATACTGAAGCTTTCTTT
CDR3aa: CASSPGGNTEAFF

j_gene: TRBJ2-1
abundance: NA
d_gene: TRBD2
v_gene: TRBV12-3/TRBV12-4
CDR3nt: TGTGCCAGCAGTTGGGGACTAGCGGGGAATGAGCAGTTCTTC
CDR3aa: CASSWGLAGNEQFF

j_gene: TRBJ1-1
abundance: NA
d_gene: NA
v_gene: TRBV6-1
CDR3nt: TGTGCCAGCAGCCCCGACGGGAGGCCCACTGAAGCTTTCTTT
CDR3aa: CASSPDGRPTEAFF

j_gene: TRBJ2-1
abundance: many
d_gene: NA
v_gene: TRBV5-1
CDR3nt: TGCGCCAGCAGCTTGTGGGGGGAGCGAGACAATGAGCAGTTCTTC
CDR3aa: CASSLWGERDNEQFF

j_gene: TRBJ2-7
abundance: many
d_gene: TRBD2
v_gene: TRBV3-1
CDR3nt: TGTGCCAGCAGCCTGGGGGACTATGGCGAGCAGTACTTC
CDR3aa: CASSLGDYGEQYF

j_gene: TRBJ2-3
abundance: few
d_gene: NA
v_gene: TRBV4-2
CDR3nt: TGTGCCAGCAGCCCACGAGCGGCAGATACGCAGTATTTT
CDR3aa: CASSPRAADTQYF

j_gene: TRBJ2-7
abundance: many
d_gene: TRBD1
v_gene: TRBV28
CDR3nt: TGTGCCAGCAGTTCTGGAGGGACAGGGGCCTACGAGCAGTACTTC
CDR3aa: CASSSGGTGAYEQYF

j_gene: TRBJ1-5
abundance: many
d_gene: NA
v_gene: TRBV20-1
CDR3nt: TGCAGTGCCCGACCAAATCCTAGTCTCAATCAGCCCCAGCATTTT
CDR3aa: CSARPNPSLNQPQHF

j_gene: TRBJ1-2
abundance: NA
d_gene: NA
v_gene: TRBV5-6
CDR3nt: TGTGCCAGCAGCTTCTCCAGGGGCTATGGCTACACCTTC
CDR3aa: CASSFSRGYGYTF

j_gene: TRBJ1-1
abundance: NA
d_gene: NA
v_gene: TRBV7-2
CDR3nt: TGTGCCAGCAGCCCAGGACCGAACACTGAAGCTTTCTTT
CDR3aa: CASSPGPNTEAFF

j_gene: TRBJ1-1
abundance: many
d_gene: NA
v_gene: TRBV12-3/TRBV12-4
CDR3nt: TGTGCCAGCAGTTTCCAGGGTGCGGGCACTGAAGCTTTCTTT
CDR3aa: CASSFQGAGTEAFF

j_gene: TRBJ1-1
abundance: many
d_gene: NA
v_gene: TRBV19
CDR3nt: TGTGCCAGTAGTATTGGGGTCGAAACTGAAGCTTTCTTT
CDR3aa: CASSIGVETEAFF

j_gene: TRBJ2-1
abundance: many
d_gene: TRBD2
v_gene: TRBV15
CDR3nt: TGTGCCACCAGCAGAGGACTAGCGGGAGTGAGGACCTACAATGAGCAGTTCTTC
CDR3aa: CATSRGLAGVRTYNEQFF

j_gene: TRBJ2-7
abundance: few
d_gene: NA
v_gene: TRBV28
CDR3nt: TGTGCCAGCAGTGAAGGGGGAAGCGACGAGCAGTACTTC
CDR3aa: CASSEGGSDEQYF

j_gene: TRBJ2-1
abundance: many
d_gene: NA
v_gene: TRBV20-1
CDR3nt: TGCAGTGCTAGCTTGTTGGCTAGGGTTAGTGAGCAGTTCTTC
CDR3aa: CSASLLARVSEQFF

j_gene: TRBJ2-7
abundance: NA
d_gene: TRBD2
v_gene: TRBV28
CDR3nt: TGTGCCAACAGTTTACCGGCCCGGGACTACCACTTTGGCTACGAGCAGTACTTC
CDR3aa: CANSLPARDYHFGYEQYF

j_gene: TRBJ1-2
abundance: many
d_gene: NA
v_gene: TRBV6-1
CDR3nt: TGTGCCAGCAGTTTACGACCTGGACGGGATGGCTACACCTTC
CDR3aa: CASSLRPGRDGYTF

j_gene: TRBJ2-3
abundance: many
d_gene: NA
v_gene: TRBV7-8
CDR3nt: TGTGCCAGCAGCCGTACTCAGGGGTCGGCGGGCACAGATACGCAGTATTTT
CDR3aa: CASSRTQGSAGTDTQYF

j_gene: TRBJ2-1
abundance: many
d_gene: TRBD2
v_gene: TRBV11-2
CDR3nt: TGTGCCAGCAGCTTTGTGCGTTCGCGGGAGGGCCGGGAGCAGTTCTTC
CDR3aa: CASSFVRSREGREQFF

j_gene: TRBJ2-7
abundance: many
d_gene: TRBD1
v_gene: TRBV7-6
CDR3nt: TGTGCCAGCAGCTTAGGGGACAGGGGGTACGAGCAGTACTTC
CDR3aa: CASSLGDRGYEQYF

j_gene: TRBJ2-7
abundance: NA
d_gene: NA
v_gene: TRBV20-1
CDR3nt: TGCAGTGCTACGATGAGCGTCCCCTACGAGCAGTACTTC
CDR3aa: CSATMSVPYEQYF

j_gene: TRBJ2-7
abundance: many
d_gene: TRBD2
v_gene: TRBV28
CDR3nt: TGTGCCAGCAGTTTAGTGCTAGCGGGAATCTACGAGCAGTACTTC
CDR3aa: CASSLVLAGIYEQYF

j_gene: TRBJ1-1
abundance: many
d_gene: NA
v_gene: TRBV2
CDR3nt: TGTGCCAGCAGTGTGCAGGGGCTGAACACTGGAGCTTTCTTT
CDR3aa: CASSVQGLNTGAFF

j_gene: TRBJ2-7
abundance: many
d_gene: NA
v_gene: TRBV6-1
CDR3nt: TGTGCCAGCAGTCCGGGACTTGCAGCCTACGAGCAGTACTTC
CDR3aa: CASSPGLAAYEQYF

j_gene: TRBJ2-7
abundance: many
d_gene: NA
v_gene: TRBV2
CDR3nt: TGTGCCAGCAGTGAAGCGGACTACGAGCAGTACTTC
CDR3aa: CASSEADYEQYF

j_gene: TRBJ2-4
abundance: many
d_gene: TRBD1
v_gene: TRBV20-1
CDR3nt: TGCAGTGCTAGAAAAACCGGGACAGGAAAAAACATTCAGTACTTC
CDR3aa: CSARKTGTGKNIQYF

j_gene: TRBJ2-2
abundance: many
d_gene: TRBD2
v_gene: TRBV4-3
CDR3nt: TGCGCCAGCAGCCCCCTCGCTAGCGGGAGGGCCGGGCGTTCCACCGGGGAGCTGTTTTTT
CDR3aa: CASSPLASGRAGRSTGELFF

j_gene: TRBJ1-4
abundance: many
d_gene: TRBD1
v_gene: TRBV7-8
CDR3nt: TGTGCCAGCAGCACAGAAGGGACAGGGGGCGAAAAACTGTTTTTT
CDR3aa: CASSTEGTGGEKLFF

j_gene: TRBJ2-7
abundance: NA
d_gene: TRBD2
v_gene: TRBV7-8
CDR3nt: TGTGCCAGCAGCACCGGACTAGCGGGAGATTACGAGCAGTACTTC
CDR3aa: CASSTGLAGDYEQYF

j_gene: TRBJ2-7
abundance: many
d_gene: NA
v_gene: TRBV11-1
CDR3nt: TGTGCCAGCAGCCTGAGCTGGGAGCAGTACTTC
CDR3aa: CASSLSWEQYF

j_gene: TRBJ2-7
abundance: NA
d_gene: NA
v_gene: TRBV28
CDR3nt: TGTGCCAGCAGTGCCTACTACGAGCAGTACTTC
CDR3aa: CASSAYYEQYF

j_gene: TRBJ2-7
abundance: NA
d_gene: TRBD2
v_gene: TRBV9
CDR3nt: TGTGCCAGCAGCGTAGACGGTAGGGGCCTAGCGGGGGCCTACGAGCAGTACTTC
CDR3aa: CASSVDGRGLAGAYEQYF

j_gene: TRBJ2-1
abundance: many
d_gene: NA
v_gene: TRBV20-1
CDR3nt: TGCAGTGCCCCTCCGGGGGCATCCATTGAGCAGTTCTTC
CDR3aa: CSAPPGASIEQFF

j_gene: TRBJ1-3
abundance: many
d_gene: TRBD1
v_gene: TRBV5-1
CDR3nt: TGCGCCAGCAGCTTGGTGGCAGGGGGCGTCGGAAACACCATATATTTT
CDR3aa: CASSLVAGGVGNTIYF

j_gene: TRBJ1-2
abundance: many
d_gene: TRBD1
v_gene: TRBV9
CDR3nt: TGTGCCAGCAGCGTAGGGGACAGTTCCAACTATGGCTACACCTTC
CDR3aa: CASSVGDSSNYGYTF

j_gene: TRBJ2-5
abundance: NA
d_gene: NA
v_gene: TRBV28
CDR3nt: TGTGCCAGCAGTTCGGGGCGGCAAGAGACCCAGTACTTC
CDR3aa: CASSSGRQETQYF

j_gene: TRBJ2-7
abundance: NA
d_gene: TRBD1
v_gene: TRBV28
CDR3nt: TGTGCCAGCAGTTTGGACAGGCTCTACGAGCAGTACTTC
CDR3aa: CASSLDRLYEQYF

j_gene: TRBJ1-1
abundance: many
d_gene: NA
v_gene: TRBV20-1
CDR3nt: TGCAGTGCTTATTGGGCCCCGCGGGCTGAAGCTTTCTTT
CDR3aa: CSAYWAPRAEAFF

j_gene: TRBJ1-1
abundance: many
d_gene: NA
v_gene: TRBV10-3
CDR3nt: TGTGCCATCAGTGAAAGGGTTAACGAAGCTTTCTTT
CDR3aa: CAISERVNEAFF

j_gene: TRBJ2-7
abundance: many
d_gene: NA
v_gene: TRBV5-6
CDR3nt: TGTGCCAGCAGCTCAACCTACGAGCAGTACTTC
CDR3aa: CASSSTYEQYF

j_gene: TRBJ2-3
abundance: many
d_gene: NA
v_gene: TRBV6-6
CDR3nt: TGTGCCAGCAGTTACCGGGAATCGGGCACAGATACGCAGTATTTT
CDR3aa: CASSYRESGTDTQYF

j_gene: TRBJ1-5
abundance: many
d_gene: NA
v_gene: TRBV2
CDR3nt: TGTGCCAGCAGTGAAGGCCGAGGGGCGATAACCTACTATAGCAATCAGCCCCAGCATTTT
CDR3aa: CASSEGRGAITYYSNQPQHF

j_gene: TRBJ2-7
abundance: many
d_gene: NA
v_gene: TRBV28
CDR3nt: TGTGCCAGCAGCCACCTAGGACGGGAGTGGGGCTCCTACGAGCAGTACTTC
CDR3aa: CASSHLGREWGSYEQYF

j_gene: TRBJ2-1
abundance: many
d_gene: TRBD2
v_gene: TRBV4-1
CDR3nt: TGCGCCAGCAGCCACCTAACCCTAGCGGATTCTTACAATGAGCAGTTCTTC
CDR3aa: CASSHLTLADSYNEQFF

j_gene: TRBJ1-5
abundance: many
d_gene: NA
v_gene: TRBV27
CDR3nt: TGTGCCAGCAGTTTATCCAAGCACCAGCCCCAGCATTTT
CDR3aa: CASSLSKHQPQHF

j_gene: TRBJ2-3
abundance: many
d_gene: NA
v_gene: TRBV29-1
CDR3nt: TGCAGCGTTGAGGGTAGGTCCCACACAGATACGCAGTATTTT
CDR3aa: CSVEGRSHTDTQYF

j_gene: TRBJ1-2
abundance: NA
d_gene: NA
v_gene: TRBV30
CDR3nt: TGTGCCTGGAGTCCAGGGGAGGGCTATGGCTACACCTTC
CDR3aa: CAWSPGEGYGYTF

j_gene: TRBJ2-7
abundance: many
d_gene: NA
v_gene: TRBV7-2
CDR3nt: TGTGCCAGCAGCCGATTTCAGGGGTCGGGATACGAGCAGTACTTC
CDR3aa: CASSRFQGSGYEQYF

j_gene: TRBJ2-4
abundance: many
d_gene: NA
v_gene: TRBV28
CDR3nt: TGTGCCAGCAGTTTTAAAAACATTCAGTACTTC
CDR3aa: CASSFKNIQYF

j_gene: TRBJ2-7
abundance: many
d_gene: TRBD1
v_gene: TRBV20-1
CDR3nt: TGCAGTGCTAGACAGGGGACAGGGGGCTACGAGCAGTACTTC
CDR3aa: CSARQGTGGYEQYF

j_gene: TRBJ2-7
abundance: many
d_gene: TRBD2
v_gene: TRBV5-1
CDR3nt: TGCGCCAGCAGGTCCGTTAGCGGGGGCCCGTACGAGCAGTACTTC
CDR3aa: CASRSVSGGPYEQYF

j_gene: TRBJ1-6
abundance: NA
d_gene: TRBD1
v_gene: TRBV28
CDR3nt: TGTGCCAGCAGTTTGGGGACAGACTTAGCTTGGTCACCCCTCCACTTT
CDR3aa: CASSLGTDLAWSPLHF

j_gene: TRBJ2-2
abundance: NA
d_gene: NA
v_gene: TRBV6-1
CDR3nt: TGTTCCAGCAGCGAGTCTCCTAACACCGGTGAGCTGTTTTTT
CDR3aa: CSSSESPNTGELFF

j_gene: TRBJ2-5
abundance: many
d_gene: NA
v_gene: TRBV18
CDR3nt: TGTGCCAGCTCGGCGAACCAAGAGACCCAGTACTTC
CDR3aa: CASSANQETQYF

j_gene: TRBJ2-5
abundance: many
d_gene: NA
v_gene: TRBV7-8
CDR3nt: TGTGCCAGCAGCCTTCGAAACCAAGAGACCCAGTACTTC
CDR3aa: CASSLRNQETQYF

j_gene: TRBJ2-5
abundance: many
d_gene: NA
v_gene: TRBV20-1
CDR3nt: TGCAGTGCTAGCCGGGACTCCGGGACCCAGTACTTC
CDR3aa: CSASRDSGTQYF

j_gene: TRBJ2-5
abundance: many
d_gene: NA
v_gene: TRBV7-9
CDR3nt: TGTGCCAGCAGCCGGGCCGTGGGGCTGGGGCAAGAGACCCAGTACTTC
CDR3aa: CASSRAVGLGQETQYF

j_gene: TRBJ2-6
abundance: many
d_gene: NA
v_gene: TRBV6-1
CDR3nt: TGTGCCAGCAGTGAAGGGGTCTCTGGGGCCAACGTCCTGACTTTC
CDR3aa: CASSEGVSGANVLTF